These T cell receptor beta chains were read from a single sample in a study of blood T cell repertoires in COVID-19. Assay used: immunoSEQ multiplex PCR; TCRdb lists only in-frame clones, some missing. The sample shows about 220,000 clones, roughly 84% of them seen only once. The sequenced material came from peripheral blood. All receptors come from a woman aged 60-70 years with acute or convalescent COVID-19. CDR3s include the opening cysteine and the closing phenylalanine or tryptophan. The D gene is left open where the match is weak. Some rows have no size entry. The others give once, few or many, or a class for an expanded clone.

abundance,d_gene,v_gene,j_gene,CDR3aa,CDR3nt
NA,NA,TRBV3-1/TRBV3-2,TRBJ1-3,CASRRGGGSGNTIYF,TGTGCCAGCCGTCGGGGCGGGGGCTCTGGAAACACCATATATTTT
NA,NA,TRBV7-8,TRBJ2-1,CASSQRMVLAVRYNEQFF,TGTGCCAGCAGCCAGAGGATGGTTTTAGCGGTTCGCTACAATGAGCAGTTCTTC
NA,NA,TRBV7-7,TRBJ1-5,CASSLEPGWLSNQPQHF,TGTGCCAGCAGCTTAGAGCCAGGGTGGTTAAGCAATCAGCCCCAGCATTTT
NA,TRBD2,TRBV3-1/TRBV3-2,TRBJ2-1,CASSFGLAGPEGQFF,TGTGCCAGCAGCTTTGGACTAGCGGGCCCGGAGGGGCAGTTCTTC
NA,TRBD1,TRBV5-6,TRBJ1-2,CASSLESQDRDLYGYTF,TGTGCCAGCAGCTTGGAATCCCAAGACAGGGACCTCTATGGCTACACCTTC
NA,TRBD1,TRBV19,TRBJ1-2,CASSMSPFPGTEEDGYTF,TGTGCCAGTAGTATGTCCCCTTTTCCCGGGACAGAGGAAGATGGCTACACCTTC
NA,NA,TRBV6-8,TRBJ2-4,CASTPSRTGGMDQYF,TGTGCCAGCACACCCTCCAGGACGGGGGGCATGGATCAGTACTTC
NA,NA,TRBV3-1/TRBV3-2,TRBJ1-2,CASSQADRPPGYTF,TGTGCCAGCAGCCAAGCGGACAGACCCCCTGGCTACACCTTC
NA,NA,TRBV4-2,TRBJ2-7,CASSQTGRGTYEQYF,TGTGCCAGCAGCCAAACAGGGAGGGGGACCTACGAGCAGTACTTC
NA,TRBD1,TRBV9,TRBJ1-4,CASSVATKGQGEEEKLFF,TGTGCCAGCAGCGTAGCTACGAAGGGACAGGGGGAGGAAGAAAAACTGTTTTTT
NA,TRBD1,TRBV19,TRBJ2-7,CASSITRTGAYEQYF,TGTGCCAGTAGTATCACCCGGACAGGGGCCTACGAGCAGTACTTC
once,NA,TRBV4-2,TRBJ1-1,CASSQGPEARATEAFF,TGTGCCAGCAGCCAGGGGCCTGAGGCCAGAGCGACTGAAGCTTTCTTT
NA,NA,TRBV2,TRBJ1-4,CASSQQNNEKLFF,TGTGCCAGCAGCCAACAGAATAATGAAAAACTGTTTTTT
NA,TRBD1,TRBV6-1,TRBJ1-6,CASSEYRGYNSPLHF,TGTGCCAGCAGTGAGTACAGGGGGTATAATTCACCCCTCCACTTT
NA,NA,TRBV12-3/TRBV12-4,TRBJ1-2,CASSIPGTSGYTF,TGTGCCAGCAGTATTCCCGGGACTAGCGGCTACACCTTC
NA,NA,TRBV5-4,TRBJ1-2,CASSRDTGSYGYTF,TGTGCCAGCAGCCGAGATACAGGGTCCTATGGCTACACCTTC
NA,TRBD1,TRBV28,TRBJ2-2,CASSPRTGYTGELFF,TGTGCCAGCAGTCCCCGGACAGGGTACACCGGGGAGCTGTTTTTT
NA,NA,TRBV6-5,TRBJ2-3,CASSQGLTDTQYF,TGTGCCAGCAGTCAGGGTCTCACAGATACGCAGTATTTT
once,NA,TRBV11-1,TRBJ2-5,CASSSQVEDGETQYF,TGTGCCAGCAGCTCACAGGTTGAGGATGGGGAGACCCAGTACTTC
NA,NA,TRBV5-6,TRBJ2-3,CASSWAGRSDTQYF,TGTGCCAGCAGCTGGGCGGGGAGGTCAGATACGCAGTATTTT
NA,NA,TRBV5-6,TRBJ2-6,CASSSTGTGANVLTF,TGTGCCAGCAGCTCCACAGGGACTGGGGCCAACGTCCTGACTTTC
NA,TRBD2,TRBV5-6,TRBJ2-3,CASSLGTRTDTQYF,TGTGCCAGCAGCTTGGGGACTAGAACAGATACGCAGTATTTT